This is a list of T cell receptor beta chains from one sample in a study of blood T cell repertoires in COVID-19. Method: immunoSEQ multiplex PCR; TCRdb's copy keeps in-frame clones and lacks some. The repertoire holds 70,000 to 80,000 clones, with more than 75% as singletons. Sequencing was done on a sample of peripheral blood. These receptors were collected from a human donor in a cohort sampled during active COVID-19. Both conserved end residues are part of each CDR3. The D gene is left open where the match is weak. Part of the rows lack a size; the others show once, few, many or a class for expanded clones.

TRBJ2-1,TRBD1,TRBV27,-,CASRLTGAYNEQFF,TGTGCCAGCAGGCTGACAGGGGCCTACAATGAGCAGTTCTTC
TRBJ2-5,-,TRBV7-2,-,CASSSGSTLQETQYF,TGTGCCAGCAGTTCCGGGAGTACCCTTCAAGAGACCCAGTACTTC
TRBJ2-5,TRBD1,TRBV24-1,-,CATSDLIGGRETQYF,TGTGCCACCAGTGATTTGATAGGGGGCCGGGAGACCCAGTACTTC
TRBJ2-5,TRBD1,TRBV2,-,CASSPRTGSVETQYF,TGTGCCAGCAGTCCTAGGACAGGTTCAGTGGAGACCCAGTACTTC
TRBJ1-3,TRBD1,TRBV5-1,-,CASRRTGAPSGNTIYF,TGCGCCAGCCGTCGGACAGGGGCCCCCTCTGGAAACACCATATATTTT
TRBJ2-1,TRBD2,TRBV7-9,-,CASSPSSGRSYNEQFF,TGTGCCAGCAGCCCATCTAGCGGGAGATCCTACAATGAGCAGTTCTTC
TRBJ2-1,TRBD1,TRBV7-8,-,CASSLAGTGNNEQFF,TGTGCCAGCAGCTTAGCGGGGACAGGGAACAATGAGCAGTTCTTC
TRBJ1-1,-,TRBV12-3/TRBV12-4,-,CASTKGGNTEAFF,TGTGCCAGCACCAAAGGGGGGAACACTGAAGCTTTCTTT
TRBJ1-6,-,TRBV9,few,CASSAQTGGGNSPLHF,TGTGCCAGCAGCGCTCAAACTGGGGGGGGGAACTCACCCCTCCACTTT
TRBJ2-1,-,TRBV7-2,few,CASSPQVGEQFF,TGTGCCAGCAGCCCCCAAGTCGGTGAGCAGTTCTTC
TRBJ2-2,TRBD2,TRBV28,-,CASSPGGAVRGELFF,TGTGCCAGCTCACCGGGGGGGGCAGTACGCGGGGAGCTGTTTTTT
TRBJ1-4,-,TRBV5-4,-,CASSQSRRGEKLFF,TGTGCCAGCAGCCAATCAAGAAGGGGGGAAAAACTGTTTTTT
TRBJ2-2,-,TRBV7-2,-,CASSQTPGLGTGELFF,TGTGCCAGCAGCCAGACCCCGGGATTGGGCACCGGGGAGCTGTTTTTT
TRBJ2-3,TRBD2,TRBV6-5,-,CASSMRGSGADTQYF,TGTGCCAGCAGCATGCGGGGTAGCGGGGCCGATACGCAGTATTTT
TRBJ2-3,-,TRBV19,-,CASTQGPDTQYF,TGTGCCAGTACGCAGGGGCCAGATACGCAGTATTTT
TRBJ2-1,TRBD2,TRBV19,-,CASSTPSGGWNEQFF,TGTGCCAGTAGTACCCCTAGCGGGGGGTGGAATGAGCAGTTCTTC
TRBJ1-5,-,TRBV11-3,-,CASSRGPPRTAVSNQPQHF,TGTGCCAGCAGCCGAGGCCCCCCCCGAACAGCGGTAAGCAATCAGCCCCAGCATTTT
TRBJ1-1,-,TRBV20-1,-,CSAGMSREAFF,TGCAGTGCCGGGATGAGCCGCGAAGCTTTCTTT
TRBJ1-2,-,TRBV30,once,CAWSVSGWAKVYGYTF,TGTGCCTGGAGTGTAAGCGGCTGGGCAAAAGTCTATGGCTACACCTTC
TRBJ1-5,-,TRBV7-9,-,CASSLDARAWQPQHF,TGTGCCAGCAGCTTAGATGCCAGGGCTTGGCAGCCCCAGCATTTT
TRBJ2-3,TRBD2,TRBV6-2/TRBV6-3,many,CASSYVLGGRPTDTQYF,TGTGCCAGCAGTTATGTTTTGGGCGGGAGGCCCACAGATACGCAGTATTTT
TRBJ2-7,-,TRBV5-1,-,CASSLARRVAYEQYF,TGCGCCAGCAGCTTGGCGCGGCGGGTAGCATACGAGCAGTACTTC